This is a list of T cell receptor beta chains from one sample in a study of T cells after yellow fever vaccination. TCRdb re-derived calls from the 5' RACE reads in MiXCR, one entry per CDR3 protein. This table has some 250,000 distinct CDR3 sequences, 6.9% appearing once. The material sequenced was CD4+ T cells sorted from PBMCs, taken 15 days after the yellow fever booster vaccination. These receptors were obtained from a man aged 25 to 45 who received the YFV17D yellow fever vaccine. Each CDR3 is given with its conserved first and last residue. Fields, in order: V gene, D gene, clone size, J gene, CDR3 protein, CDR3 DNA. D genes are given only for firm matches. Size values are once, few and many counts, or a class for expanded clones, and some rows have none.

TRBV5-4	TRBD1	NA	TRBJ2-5	CASSLGQGARRQETQYF	TGTGCCAGCAGCTTGGGACAGGGGGCGCGAAGGCAAGAGACCCAGTACTTC
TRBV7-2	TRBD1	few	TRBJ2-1	CASSLVGKGAAYNEQFF	TGTGCCAGCAGCTTAGTAGGCAAGGGGGCCGCATACAATGAGCAGTTCTTC
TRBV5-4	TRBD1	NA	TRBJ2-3	CASSPPPTGKSTDTQYF	TGTGCCAGCAGCCCCCCGCCGACAGGGAAGTCTACAGATACGCAGTATTTT
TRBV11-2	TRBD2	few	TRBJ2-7	CASSLARLAVYEQYF	TGTGCCAGCAGCTTAGCTCGACTAGCTGTCTACGAGCAGTACTTC
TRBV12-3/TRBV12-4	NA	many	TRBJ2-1	CASSRGTESYNEQFF	TGTGCCAGCAGTCGGGGGACAGAATCCTACAATGAGCAGTTCTTC
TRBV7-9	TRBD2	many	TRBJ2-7	CASSLDFSGGSYEQYF	TGTGCCAGCAGCTTAGATTTTAGCGGGGGCTCCTACGAGCAGTACTTC
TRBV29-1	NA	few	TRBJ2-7	CSVTETSPYEQYF	TGCAGCGTTACCGAGACTTCGCCCTACGAGCAGTACTTC
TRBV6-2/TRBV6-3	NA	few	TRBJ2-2	CASTIELARTGELFF	TGTGCCAGCACCATCGAGCTGGCGCGCACCGGGGAGCTGTTTTTT
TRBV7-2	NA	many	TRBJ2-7	CASTIQEGASEQYF	TGTGCCAGCACTATACAGGAGGGGGCCTCCGAGCAGTACTTC
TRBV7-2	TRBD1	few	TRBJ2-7	CASSFYQGAHEQYF	TGTGCCAGCAGCTTTTATCAGGGGGCACACGAGCAGTACTTC
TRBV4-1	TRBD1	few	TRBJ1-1	CASSLTDREGTEAFF	TGCGCCAGCAGCCTAACAGACAGGGAAGGAACTGAAGCTTTCTTT
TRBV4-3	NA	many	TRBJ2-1	CASSQDRAGSNEQFF	TGCGCCAGCAGCCAAGATAGGGCAGGGAGCAATGAGCAGTTCTTC
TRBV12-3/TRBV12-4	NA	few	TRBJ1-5	CASRQTGNSNQPQHF	TGTGCCAGCAGACAGACAGGAAATAGCAATCAGCCCCAGCATTTT
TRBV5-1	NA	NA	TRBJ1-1	CASSRQMNTEAFF	TGCGCCAGCAGTAGACAGATGAACACTGAAGCTTTCTTT
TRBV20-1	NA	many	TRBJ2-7	CSARDPGQFEQYF	TGCAGTGCTAGAGATCCGGGGCAGTTCGAGCAGTACTTC
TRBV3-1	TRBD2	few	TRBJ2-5	CASSHIAGGRSGTQYF	TGTGCCAGCAGCCATATAGCGGGAGGGCGATCGGGGACCCAGTACTTC
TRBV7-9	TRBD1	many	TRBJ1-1	CASSFMTGGPNTEAFF	TGTGCCAGCAGCTTCATGACAGGGGGCCCGAACACTGAAGCTTTCTTT
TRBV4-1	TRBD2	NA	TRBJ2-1	CASSQGGTSDGEQFF	TGCGCCAGCAGCCAAGGGGGCACTAGCGATGGTGAGCAGTTCTTC
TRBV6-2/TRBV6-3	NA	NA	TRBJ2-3	CASSGASDTQYF	TGTGCCAGCAGCGGGGCCTCAGATACGCAGTATTTT
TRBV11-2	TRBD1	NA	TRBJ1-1	CASSLAGGGGTEAFF	TGTGCCAGCAGCCTGGCAGGGGGCGGGGGCACTGAAGCTTTCTTT
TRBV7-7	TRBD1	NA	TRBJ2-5	CASRAGGIETQYF	TGTGCTAGCAGGGCAGGGGGCATCGAGACCCAGTACTTC
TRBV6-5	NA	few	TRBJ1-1	CASSYGPQGTEAFF	TGTGCCAGCAGTTACGGGCCTCAGGGCACTGAAGCTTTCTTT
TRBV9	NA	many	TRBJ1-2	CASSVARANYGYTF	TGTGCCAGCAGCGTAGCCAGGGCTAACTATGGCTACACCTTC